Each of the 26 T cell receptor beta chains below was sequenced from the same sample in a study of OX40 agonist ivuxolimab in advanced cancers. Repertoires were generated with immunoSEQ multiplex PCR, while TCRdb's copy carries only in-frame clones and drops some. The sample has 35,000 to 50,000 clones, 86% seen once. The material was CD4+ or CD8+ T cells sorted from blood, obtained in a trial of the OX40 agonist ivuxolimab. All receptors derive from an adult with an advanced solid tumor such as melanoma, head and neck, liver or kidney cancer.

V is TRBV4-1 and J is TRBJ1-2, with D possibly matching TRBD1 (5 bases). The CDR3 extends over 13 amino acids. Germline V gives CDR1 MGHRA, CDR2 YSYEKL. Trimming removed 0 bases at V and 10 bases at J, with 12 bases between. The CDR3 loop is CASSQEWVGDYTF. As DNA, the CDR3 is TGCGCCAGCAGCCAAGAATGGGTGGGGGACTACACCTTC.

The chain carries TRBV7-2 and TRBJ2-5; D remains ambiguous. With 1 base removed from V and 5 bases from J, the gap between germline ends came to 8 bases. There are 13 residues in the CDR3. Germline CDR1 SGHTA, CDR2 FQGNSA. DNA for the CDR3: TGTGCCAGCAGCTTAGTGAGGTGGGAGACCCAGTACTTC. As protein: CASSLVRWETQYF.

The chain uses TRBV27 and TRBJ2-7, with TRBD2 identical over 7 bases. Germline assignment: CDR1 MNHEY and CDR2 SMNVEV (reference sequence). Losses at the gene ends were 3 bases for V and 4 bases for J; bases not matched to a gene: 6. The CDR3 totals 14 residues. CDR3 residues: CASSFLGGGYEQYF. CDR3 coding DNA: TGTGCCAGCAGTTTTCTTGGCGGGGGTTACGAGCAGTACTTC.

The rearrangement joins TRBV6-6 to TRBJ1-4; perhaps TRBD1 as D (5 bases). This CDR3 comprises 14 residues. V lost 6 bases and J 10 bases, leaving 18 bases between the germline ends. The germline CDR1 and CDR2 sequences are MNHNY and SVGAGI (reference sequence). In DNA, the CDR3 is TGTGCCAGCAGCCGACGGCCTAGGGACTTAAAACTGTTTTTT. The encoded protein is CASSRRPRDLKLFF.

CDR3 nucleotide sequence: TGTGCCAGCTCACCAGGGACTAGCGGGAGAAATGAGCAGTTCTTC. Its protein is CASSPGTSGRNEQFF. The genes are TRBV18 and TRBJ2-1; TRBD2 matches 14 bases. CDR1 and CDR2 from the germline V gene are KGHSH and LQKENI. The CDR3 loop spans 15 amino acids. After removal of 2 bases from V and 7 bases from J, the junction contained 1 base not matched to a gene.

The V and J genes are TRBV14 and TRBJ2-7, with D hard to call. The CDR3 has 12 amino acids. Germline V CDR1 and CDR2: SGHDN, FVKESK. V was trimmed by 1 base and J by 5 bases, leaving 6 bases between them. The CDR3 protein is CASSQVPHEQYF. Written as DNA, the CDR3 is TGTGCCAGCAGCCAAGTCCCCCACGAGCAGTACTTC.

This clone was seen a single time. This chain connects TRBV20-1 to TRBJ1-2; no firm D call. CDR3 length: 11 residues. V was trimmed by 3 bases and J by 4 bases, leaving 6 bases between them. Germline V CDR1 and CDR2: DFQATT, SNEGSKA (reference sequence). The CDR3 nucleotides read TGCAGTGCTAGGTACCCCTATGGCTACACCTTC. Encoded protein: CSARYPYGYTF.

This chain connects TRBV4-3 to TRBJ1-5, with D tentatively TRBD1 (5 bases). The germline V and J ends were trimmed by 0 bases and 0 bases, with 12 bases remaining between them. Germline lookup yields CDR1 LGHNA and CDR2 YSLEER. This CDR3 is built from 17 residues. Written as DNA, the CDR3 is TGCGCCAGCAGCCAAGATATAGGGGTCGATAGCAATCAGCCCCAGCATTTT. Translation gives CASSQDIGVDSNQPQHF.

This rearrangement joins TRBV9 to TRBJ2-3, with D unresolved. Between the trimmed V and J ends, which lost 2 bases and 12 bases, there was a span of 13 bases. CDR3 size: 12 residues. The germline CDR1 and CDR2 sequences are SGDLS and YYNGEE. The CDR3 DNA sequence: TGTGCCAGCAGCGTCGAACTGGGCCATCAGTATTTT. Its translation is CASSVELGHQYF.

This clone appeared a single time. V and J are TRBV19 and TRBJ1-1, with 9 nucleotides matching TRBD1. The CDR3 has 15 residues. Looked up from germline, CDR1 is LNHDA and CDR2 is SQIVND (reference sequence). V lost 7 bases and J lost 5; bases outside the gene matches: 11. CDR3: CASTQGTGWRTEAFF. DNA of the CDR3: TGTGCCAGTACCCAAGGGACAGGGTGGAGAACTGAAGCTTTCTTT.

Only one count was recorded for this clone. The J gene is TRBJ1-2, the V gene TRBV7-9; D might be TRBD1 (5 bases). Trimming shortened V by 4 bases and J by 5 bases, and 20 bases separated the two germline ends. The length of the CDR3 is 16 residues. Germline lookup yields CDR1 SEHNR and CDR2 FQNEAQ (reference sequence). The CDR3 DNA is TGTGCCAGCAGCTCCCCCTCCACTCAGGGAGAATATGGCTACACCTTC. This encodes CASSSPSTQGEYGYTF.

V usage is TRBV4-1 and J usage is TRBJ2-5; tentatively, D is TRBD2 (6 bases). V lost 1 base and J 0 bases, leaving 12 bases between the germline ends. The CDR3 spans 16 residues. Looked up from germline, CDR1 is MGHRA and CDR2 is YSYEKL. The CDR3 loop is CASSQGSGRYQETQYF. Here the CDR3 DNA reads TGCGCCAGCAGCCAAGGGAGCGGGCGGTACCAAGAGACCCAGTACTTC.

V usage is TRBV19 and J usage is TRBJ2-1; the D gene is possibly TRBD2 (5 bases). Germline lookup yields CDR1 LNHDA and CDR2 SQIVND (reference sequence). The CDR3 contains 13 residues. Trimming removed 0 bases at V and 6 bases at J, with 6 bases between. The DNA for the CDR3 is TGTGCCAGTAGTATAGATCTAGCCAATGAGCAGTTCTTC. Its protein product is CASSIDLANEQFF.

CDR3 coding DNA: TGTGCCAGCAGTCGGACAGGGCGACAGCAAGAGACCCAGTACTTC. Its translation: CASSRTGRQQETQYF. The chain links TRBV13 to TRBJ2-5, with 8 nucleotides matching TRBD1. V shed 6 bases, J shed 2 bases, and the junction held 8 bases outside the gene matches. Germline CDR1 is PRHDT and CDR2 is FYEKMQ (reference sequence). The CDR3 totals 15 residues.

This chain links TRBV9 with TRBJ2-7; tentatively, D is TRBD2 (6 bases). The CDR3 covers 15 residues. From germline, CDR1 is SGDLS and CDR2 YYNGEE. V was trimmed by 0 bases and J by 3 bases, leaving 13 bases between them. CDR3 amino acids: CASSVGGDSHYEQYF. The CDR3 nucleotides are TGTGCCAGCAGCGTAGGGGGGGATTCCCACTACGAGCAGTACTTC. Using reference TRBV9 and TRBJ2-7 for the parts outside the CDR3, the full variable domain is DSGVTQTPKHLITATGQRVTLRCSPRSGDLSVYWYQQSLDQGLQFLIQYYNGEERAKGNILERFSAQQFPDLHSELNLSSLELGDSALYFCASSVGGDSHYEQYFGPGTRLTVT.

As to this clone: The junction departs from the called germline gene at one end, perhaps through a read error. The chain uses TRBV2 and TRBJ1-1; D is undetermined. This CDR3 has 15 residues. Germline V lookup: CDR1 SNHLY, CDR2 FYNNEI. This CDR3 is CASSPFDTPNSEAFF. In DNA, the CDR3 is TGTGCCAGCAGTCCGTTTGACACCCCGAACTCTGAAGCTTTCTTT.

To note about this clone: Other DNA sequences from this sample encode an identical CDR3 as well. The chain employs TRBV7-6 and TRBJ1-5; D is unclear. Germline V gives CDR1 SGHVS, CDR2 FNYEAQ. The ends were cut back, 1 base at V and 5 bases at J, with 15 bases in the middle. The CDR3 has 16 residues. Here the CDR3 reads CASSLGLSRGDQPQHF. CDR3 nucleotides: TGTGCCAGCAGCTTAGGCCTTAGCCGAGGAGATCAGCCCCAGCATTTT. Filled out from reference TRBV7-6 and TRBJ1-5, the complete variable domain reads GAGVSQSPRYKVTKRGQDVALRCDPISGHVSLYWYRQALGQGPEFLTYFNYEAQQDKSGLPNDRFSAERPEGSISTLTIQRTEQRDSAMYRCASSLGLSRGDQPQHFGDGTRLSIL.

V usage is TRBV11-2 and J usage is TRBJ1-3, with 10 bases fitting TRBD1. Germline V CDR1 and CDR2: SGHAT, FQNNGV. The CDR3 runs 17 residues. V lost 5 bases and J lost 2; bases outside the gene matches: 9. The DNA of the CDR3 is TGTGCCAGCAGCCTTTCCGGGACAGGGGTCGCTGGAAACACCATATATTTT. Amino acids: CASSLSGTGVAGNTIYF. The whole variable domain, filled in from reference TRBV11-2 and TRBJ1-3, reads EAGVAQSPRYKIIEKRQSVAFWCNPISGHATLYWYQQILGQGPKLLIQFQNNGVVDDSQLPKDRFSAERLKGVDSTLKIQPAKLEDSAVYLCASSLSGTGVAGNTIYFGEGSWLTVV.

The rearrangement links TRBV11-2 to TRBJ2-3; weak D call: TRBD1 (5 bases). V was shortened by 5 bases and J by 5 bases, with 14 bases between the two germline ends. Germline V gene data show CDR1 as SGHAT and CDR2 as FQNNGV. CDR3 size: 14 residues. CDR3 amino acids: CASSDWWGRDTQYF. CDR3 nucleotides: TGTGCCAGCAGCGATTGGTGGGGCAGAGATACGCAGTATTTT.

This chain connects TRBV15 to TRBJ1-2, with TRBD1 matching over 9 bases. The CDR3 has 15 residues. Germline CDR1 reads LNHNV; CDR2 reads YYDKDF (reference sequence). Losses at the gene ends were 3 bases for V and 5 bases for J; bases not matched to a gene: 7. The CDR3 bases are TGTGCCACCAGCAGCTGGGGGACAGGGATGTATGGCTACACCTTC. This codes for CATSSWGTGMYGYTF.

The chain recombines TRBV7-8 with TRBJ2-1; D unresolved. V was pared by 4 bases and J by 4 bases, with 11 bases between. The germline gives CDR1 SGHVS, CDR2 FQNEAQ. The CDR3 contains 14 residues. CDR3 nucleotide sequence: TGTGCCAGCAGCTCTGCGGCCAGGTACAATGAGCAGTTCTTC. Its translation is CASSSAARYNEQFF. Looking up the rest from reference TRBV7-8 and TRBJ2-1 gives the full variable domain: GAGVSQSPRYKVAKRGQDVALRCDPISGHVSLFWYQQALGQGPEFLTYFQNEAQLDKSGLPSDRFFAERPEGSVSTLKIQRTQQEDSAVYLCASSSAARYNEQFFGPGTRLTVL.

The gene calls are TRBV5-5 and TRBJ2-7, with TRBD1 identical over 9 bases. The CDR3 is 14 residues long. Germline values: CDR1 SGHKS, CDR2 YYEKEE (reference sequence). V lost 4 bases and J lost 5; bases outside the gene matches: 7. The CDR3 reads CASSAGQGWHEQYV. CDR3 bases: TGTGCCAGCAGCGCCGGACAGGGGTGGCACGAGCAGTACGTC.

This clone was recorded once. The CDR3 nucleotides are TGTGCCAGCAGCCCGCAGGCGGATGGCAATGAGCAGTTCTTC. Protein product: CASSPQADGNEQFF. The chain links TRBV7-6 to TRBJ2-1; D call uncertain. The CDR3 spans 14 residues. V lost 5 bases, J lost 6 bases, and 14 bases lay in between. CDR1 and CDR2 from the germline V gene are SGHVS and FNYEAQ.

This clone was counted a few times. The chain employs TRBV4-2 and TRBJ1-5; 7 bases are shared with TRBD1. The CDR3 has 15 amino acids. Germline V gene sequence: CDR1 LGHNA, CDR2 YNFKEQ. The J segment lost 2 bases and the V segment lost 2 bases, leaving 3 bases of the junction unmatched. The CDR3 DNA follows: TGTGCCAGCAGCCAACTCGGACAGGGCAATCAGCCCCAGCATTTT. Translating gives CASSQLGQGNQPQHF.

The chain recombines TRBV4-3 with TRBJ1-2; 8 bases map to TRBD1. From germline, CDR1 is LGHNA and CDR2 YSLEER. The CDR3 is made up of 15 amino acids. Trimming removed 6 bases from V and 1 base from J; junction bases left unmatched: 7. For the CDR3, the DNA is TGCGCCAGCAGTCCGGACAGGGTTGGTAACTATGGCTACACCTTC. This encodes CASSPDRVGNYGYTF.

V gene TRBV13 combines with J gene TRBJ1-2; D is undetermined. V lost 1 base to trimming and J lost 4 bases, with 4 bases between them. CDR3 length: 12 residues. Germline CDR1 reads PRHDT; CDR2 reads FYEKMQ (reference sequence). Here the CDR3 DNA reads TGTGCCAGCAGCTTAGACAGCTATGGCTACACCTTC. It encodes CASSLDSYGYTF.